Here is one T cell receptor beta chain with its context. This sample stems from a study of blood T cell repertoires in COVID-19. Overall study: The cDNA or gDNA used as material had been derived from T cells, B-cell-depleted T cells, or PBMCs.

Per the authors' pipeline: Estimates of nucleated cell counts were drawn from the amplification of reference gene primers. The data were produced by immunoSEQ multiplex PCR, yet TCRdb's version contains in-frame clones alone and is incomplete. V and J calls and clone size are copied from that table; D and trimming were computed from the DNA. The sample holds around 34,000 clones, approximately 78% seen once. The CDR3 has 15 amino acids. With V trimmed by 4 bases and J by 1 base, 7 bases remained unmatched. Germline CDR1 SGHTS, CDR2 YDEGEE. The V call is TRBV5-8, the J call TRBJ1-1; 7 positions match TRBD1. This TCR was sampled from a man of 80 years or more with active or convalescent COVID-19. Material: peripheral blood. The CDR3 DNA is TGTGCCAGCAGCCCCAGGACAGGAGGGAACACTGAAGCTTTCTTT. Translated: CASSPRTGGNTEAFF.